Following are 27 T cell receptor beta chains from one sample sequenced in a study of neurological immune-mediated disorders. TCRdb passed the 5' RACE reads through MiXCR, listing each CDR3 protein once. In the table there are roughly 120,000 distinct CDR3 sequences, roughly 3.2% of which are singletons. The material sequenced was PBMCs. The receptor source for this set is a woman aged 25 to 39 with multiple sclerosis.

This clonotype occurred many times. The rearrangement uses TRBV10-1 and TRBJ2-7; D possibly corresponds to TRBD1 (5 bases). The ends were cut back, 4 bases at V and 3 bases at J, with 10 bases in the middle. This CDR3 spans 13 amino acids. The germline CDR1 and CDR2 sequences are WNHNN and SYGVQD (reference sequence). CDR3 in DNA: TGCGCCAGCAGTGTGGGGCCGGGCTACGAGCAGTACTTC. Its protein is CASSVGPGYEQYF.

This clonotype occurred many times. As DNA, the CDR3 is TGTGCCAGCAGCTCGGACAGGGGGTTTCGCAATCAGCCCCAGCATTTT. Translating gives CASSSDRGFRNQPQHF. The chain carries TRBV7-6 and TRBJ1-5; TRBD1 matches 10 bases. CDR1 is SGHVS, CDR2 FNYEAQ, per germline. The CDR3 length is 16 residues. The V segment lost 4 bases and the J segment 2 bases; nucleotides outside the gene matches: 5.

This clonotype was seen at least ten times. This chain joins TRBV20-1 and TRBJ2-1; 11 bases align to TRBD2. This CDR3 spans 16 amino acids. Germline-derived CDR1 and CDR2 are DFQATT and SNEGSKA (reference sequence). J gave up 4 bases and V 0 bases, and 5 bases lay outside the gene matches. The CDR3 sequence: CSARDLAGGGYNEQFF. The CDR3 DNA reads TGCAGTGCTAGAGACCTAGCGGGAGGAGGGTACAATGAGCAGTTCTTC.

The table lists this clonotype with many counts. The chain links TRBV12-3 or TRBV12-4 to TRBJ2-3, with a possible D match to TRBD2 (6 bases). Trimming removed 1 base from V and 2 bases from J, with 10 bases in between. CDR3 size: 15 residues. This CDR3 reads CASSLGDSNTDTQYF. The DNA of the CDR3 is TGTGCCAGCAGTTTAGGGGACTCCAACACAGATACGCAGTATTTT.

This clonotype was observed many times. The chain combines TRBV29-1 with TRBJ1-2; D remains unclear. Germline assignment: CDR1 SQVTM and CDR2 ANQGSEA. There are 15 residues in the CDR3. V was pared by 5 bases and J by 6 bases, with 22 bases between. The CDR3 DNA reads TGCAGCGTTCCCCCAGGCATCCCACAATCGCATGGCTACACCTTC. Translation gives CSVPPGIPQSHGYTF.

This clonotype was detected ten times or more. Written as DNA, the CDR3 is TGCGCCAGCAGCTTGGATTGGGGGGTGAGCACTGAAGCTTTCTTT. This encodes CASSLDWGVSTEAFF. This rearrangement joins TRBV5-1 to TRBJ1-1; D possibly corresponds to TRBD1 (5 bases). The germline V gene has CDR1 SGHRS and CDR2 YFSETQ. The CDR3 is made up of 15 amino acids. V gave up 0 bases and J gave up 4 bases, with 13 bases separating them.

There are many counts of this clonotype. This chain joins TRBV14 and TRBJ1-1, with a weak D call TRBD1 (6 bases). This CDR3 comprises 17 residues. Germline CDR1 and CDR2: SGHDN and FVKESK. Trimming cost V 3 bases and J 8 bases, with 25 bases left between them. The CDR3 bases are TGTGCCAGCAGCCATAGAAGGGGGACAAGTAAACCCGGGGAAGCTTTCTTT. Protein: CASSHRRGTSKPGEAFF.

This clonotype has ten or more counts. The chain is built from TRBV10-3 and TRBJ1-4; perhaps TRBD1 as D (6 bases). V was trimmed by 2 bases and J by 7 bases, leaving 20 bases between them. CDR1 is ENHRY, CDR2 SYGVKD, per germline. The CDR3 has 17 amino acids. The CDR3 DNA reads TGTGCCATCAGTGAGCGGCAGGGGACCCGGGGGGGTGAAAAACTGTTTTTT. Translation gives CAISERQGTRGGEKLFF.

This clonotype was seen at least ten times. CDR3 residues: CATRAGLATNEQFF. CDR3 sequence (DNA): TGCGCCACCAGAGCAGGACTAGCTACAAATGAGCAGTTCTTC. This chain uses TRBV5-1 with TRBJ2-1; 8 bases align to TRBD2. Losses at the gene ends were 9 bases for V and 7 bases for J; bases not matched to a gene: 12. CDR1 SGHRS and CDR2 YFSETQ come from the germline V gene. The CDR3 spans 14 residues.

The V call is TRBV5-6, the J call TRBJ1-1, with D perhaps matching TRBD1 (5 bases). Per germline, CDR1 SGHDT and CDR2 YYEEEE. This CDR3 is 15 amino acids long. Deletions cut 3 bases from V and 4 bases from J, with 16 bases between. In DNA form, the CDR3 reads TGTGCCAGCAGCTCCTTAACGGGGGTCGGCACTGAAGCTTTCTTT. It encodes CASSSLTGVGTEAFF.

This clonotype was detected many times. The rearrangement joins TRBV6-2 or TRBV6-3 to TRBJ1-6; D gene uncertain. The germline V and J ends were trimmed by 7 bases and 8 bases, with 21 bases remaining between them. Germline V CDR1 and CDR2: MNHEY, SVGEGT. This CDR3 is 16 amino acids long. CDR3 region: CASTSSIGGFHSPLHF. In DNA form, the CDR3 reads TGTGCCAGCACCTCCTCCATAGGAGGATTCCATTCACCCCTCCACTTT.

This clonotype was recorded many times. The chain employs TRBV3-1 and TRBJ1-1, with 7 bases matching TRBD1. V lost 4 bases and J lost 0; bases outside the gene matches: 8. The CDR3 is made up of 16 amino acids. Germline values: CDR1 LGHDT, CDR2 YNNKEL (reference sequence). The CDR3 is CASSPTKTGLNTEAFF. The DNA for the CDR3 is TGTGCCAGCAGCCCCACAAAGACAGGGCTGAACACTGAAGCTTTCTTT.

In regard to this clonotype: With a much larger clone just one base away, this may be a read error. The chain links TRBV10-3 to TRBJ1-2; D gene unclear. V was trimmed by 3 bases and J by 5 bases, leaving 13 bases between them. Germline V gives CDR1 ENHRY, CDR2 SYGVKD. The CDR3 runs to 14 residues. CDR3: CAISEDTNIYGYTF. The CDR3 DNA is TGTGCCATCAGTGAAGACACTAATATATATGGCTACACCTTC.

This clonotype appeared a few times. CDR3 nucleotide sequence: TGCAGTGCTAGACGCGGGAGTCGGGATGAGCAGTTCTTC. Translating it yields CSARRGSRDEQFF. V gene TRBV20-1 combines with J gene TRBJ2-1; 7 bases align to TRBD2. The CDR3 has 13 amino acids. Germline loops: CDR1 DFQATT, CDR2 SNEGSKA (reference sequence). The trim removed 2 bases at V and 8 bases at J, leaving 6 bases unmatched.

This clonotype was detected ten times or more. This rearrangement joins TRBV7-8 to TRBJ1-5; unclear D gene. CDR3 length: 15 residues. The V and J ends lost 5 bases and 5 bases respectively, with 16 bases between them. Germline V lookup: CDR1 SGHVS, CDR2 FQNEAQ. In DNA, the CDR3 is TGTGCCAGCAGCCCCAGGCGGCAGGTGGATCAGCCCCAGCATTTT. It encodes CASSPRRQVDQPQHF.

The sample holds many counts of this clonotype. V gene TRBV14 combines with J gene TRBJ2-2; D is undetermined. Trimming pared 3 bases from V and 4 bases from J, leaving 12 bases between. The CDR3 totals 15 residues. The V gene's germline CDR1 is SGHDN and CDR2 FVKESK. As DNA, the CDR3 is TGTGCCAGCAGCCAGGAAGGATTTCTCACCGGGGAGCTGTTTTTT. This gives the protein CASSQEGFLTGELFF.

This clonotype was recorded at least ten times. This chain uses TRBV6-5 with TRBJ2-1, with 11 bases identical to TRBD1. Germline CDR1 and CDR2: MNHEY and SVGAGI. The CDR3 runs to 16 residues. The trim removed 6 bases at V and 6 bases at J, leaving 10 bases unmatched. Here the CDR3 DNA reads TGTGCCAGCAGATTTTCCCGGGACAGGGGGTTCAATGAGCAGTTCTTC. Its protein is CASRFSRDRGFNEQFF.

This clonotype was detected ten times or more. The chain links TRBV6-5 to TRBJ2-7; the D is unclear. This CDR3 is built from 13 residues. Germline V gives CDR1 MNHEY, CDR2 SVGAGI. V was clipped by 4 bases and J by 4 bases, with 11 bases between them. This CDR3 is CASSSLLTYEQYF. CDR3 nucleotides: TGTGCCAGCAGTTCCTTGCTAACATACGAGCAGTACTTC.

This clonotype was seen repeatedly, ten times or more. V and J are TRBV7-9 and TRBJ2-7, with 7 bases aligning to TRBD2. The CDR3 sequence is 15 residues long. Germline V gene data show CDR1 as SEHNR and CDR2 as FQNEAQ (reference sequence). The ends lost 4 bases at V and 2 bases at J; junction bases unmatched: 8. The CDR3: CASSWSSGPAYEQYF. CDR3 bases: TGTGCCAGCAGCTGGTCTAGCGGCCCTGCCTACGAGCAGTACTTC.

This clonotype was counted ten times or more. The gene calls are TRBV20-1 and TRBJ2-1, with 10 bases that match TRBD2. CDR3 length: 14 amino acids. Trimming cost V 2 bases and J 7 bases; bases outside gene matches: 5. Germline V gene sequence: CDR1 DFQATT, CDR2 SNEGSKA (reference sequence). The CDR3 DNA reads TGCAGTGCTAGACAAGCGGGGGGGCCTAATGAGCAGTTCTTC. As protein: CSARQAGGPNEQFF.

The table lists this clonotype with many counts. The V and J genes are TRBV5-1 and TRBJ2-5; D is ambiguous. The CDR3 spans 13 residues. Germline V gives CDR1 SGHRS, CDR2 YFSETQ. Trimming shortened V by 3 bases and J by 5 bases, and 11 bases separated the two germline ends. The CDR3 DNA sequence: TGCGCCAGCAGCTCCCTAACAGCGGAGACCCAGTACTTC. It translates to CASSSLTAETQYF.

This clonotype was counted at least ten times. This chain joins TRBV7-2 and TRBJ1-6; D is perhaps TRBD1 (5 bases). This CDR3 is built from 16 residues. Germline assignment: CDR1 SGHTA and CDR2 FQGNSA. V was cut by 2 bases and J by 9 bases, with 17 bases left in between. CDR3 coding DNA: TGTGCCAGCAGCTTAACCGCCTTGGGGGGGGTTTCACCCCTCCACTTT. Protein: CASSLTALGGVSPLHF. The variable domain in full, completed from reference TRBV7-2 and TRBJ1-6, reads GAGVSQSPSNKVTEKGKDVELRCDPISGHTALYWYRQSLGQGLEFLIYFQGNSAPDKSGLPSDRFSAERTGGSVSTLTIQRTQQEDSAVYLCASSLTALGGVSPLHFGNGTRLTVT.

This clonotype was detected ten times or more. This sequence joins TRBV7-2 and TRBJ1-4; no clear D. V lost 1 base to trimming and J lost 0 bases, with 9 bases between them. Germline V CDR1 and CDR2: SGHTA, FQGNSA. The CDR3 has 16 amino acids. Written as DNA, the CDR3 is TGTGCCAGCAGCTTAGTCCCACAAGCAACTAATGAAAAACTGTTTTTT. Its protein is CASSLVPQATNEKLFF.

The sample holds many counts of this clonotype. The chain links TRBV20-1 to TRBJ1-1; 10 bases align to TRBD1. The germline CDR1 and CDR2 sequences are DFQATT and SNEGSKA (reference sequence). Trimming cost V 4 bases and J 4 bases; bases outside gene matches: 15. CDR3 length equals 17 residues. In DNA, the CDR3 is TGCAGTGCTACCCAGGAAGGTTTCCGGGACAGGGGCACTGAAGCTTTCTTT. Protein product: CSATQEGFRDRGTEAFF.

At least ten counts were recorded for this clonotype. V gene TRBV6-5 combines with J gene TRBJ2-3, with D possibly matching TRBD1 (5 bases). Trimming left V 6 bases short and J 1 base short, with 5 bases between. CDR3 length: 12 amino acids. Germline-derived CDR1 and CDR2 are MNHEY and SVGAGI. The DNA of the CDR3 is TGTGCCAGCAGCAGGGGCACAGATACGCAGTATTTT. It specifies CASSRGTDTQYF.

This clonotype appeared many times. The chain uses TRBV19 and TRBJ2-1, with TRBD2 matching over 7 bases. J lost 8 bases, V lost 6 bases, and 16 bases had no gene match. Germline lookup yields CDR1 LNHDA and CDR2 SQIVND (reference sequence). This CDR3 spans 16 amino acids. The CDR3 bases are TGTGCCAGTAGCTGGAGGGCGGGAGTAAATAGGGATGAGCAGTTCTTC. The encoded protein is CASSWRAGVNRDEQFF.

The genes are TRBV7-8 and TRBJ2-7; D unclear. The V end lost 1 base, the J end lost 7 bases, and 17 bases lay between the germline ends. CDR3 length: 15 residues. Germline-derived CDR1 and CDR2 are SGHVS and FQNEAQ. CDR3 coding DNA: TGTGCCAGCAGCTTAGACATAAACCCGGCTCGTGAGCAGTACTTC. Its protein is CASSLDINPAREQYF. Drawing the rest from reference TRBV7-8 and TRBJ2-7, the complete variable domain is GAGVSQSPRYKVAKRGQDVALRCDPISGHVSLFWYQQALGQGPEFLTYFQNEAQLDKSGLPSDRFFAERPEGSVSTLKIQRTQQEDSAVYLCASSLDINPAREQYFGPGTRLTVT.